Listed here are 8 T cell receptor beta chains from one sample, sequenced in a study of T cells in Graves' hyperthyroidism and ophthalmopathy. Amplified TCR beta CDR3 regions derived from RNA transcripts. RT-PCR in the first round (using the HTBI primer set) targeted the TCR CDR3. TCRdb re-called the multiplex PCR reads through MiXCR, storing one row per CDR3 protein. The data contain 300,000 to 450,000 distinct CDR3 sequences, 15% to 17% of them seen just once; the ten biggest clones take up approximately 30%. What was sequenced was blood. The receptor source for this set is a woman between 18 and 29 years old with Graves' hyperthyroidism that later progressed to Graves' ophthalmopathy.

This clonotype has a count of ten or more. This chain's CDR3 is CASSLSSGTGAYEQYF. The CDR3, as DNA: TGTGCCAGCAGCCTAAGCTCCGGGACAGGGGCCTACGAGCAGTACTTC. V and J are TRBV7-9 and TRBJ2-7; 10 bases match TRBD1. Looked up from germline, CDR1 is SEHNR and CDR2 is FQNEAQ (reference sequence). V gave up 5 bases and J gave up 2 bases; unmatched junction bases: 9. The CDR3 runs 16 residues.

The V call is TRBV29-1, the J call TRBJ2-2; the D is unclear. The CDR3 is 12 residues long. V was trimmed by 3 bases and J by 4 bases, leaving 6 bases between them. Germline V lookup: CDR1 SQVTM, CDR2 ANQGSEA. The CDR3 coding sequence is TGCAGCGTTGACCGAGGCACCGGGGAGCTGTTTTTT. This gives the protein CSVDRGTGELFF.

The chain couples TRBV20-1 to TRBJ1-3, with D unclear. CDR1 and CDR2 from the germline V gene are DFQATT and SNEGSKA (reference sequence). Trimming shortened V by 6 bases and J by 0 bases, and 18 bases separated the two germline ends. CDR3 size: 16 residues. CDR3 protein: CSASKTRSVSGNTIYF. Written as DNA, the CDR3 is TGCAGTGCAAGCAAGACAAGAAGTGTCTCTGGAAACACCATATATTTT.

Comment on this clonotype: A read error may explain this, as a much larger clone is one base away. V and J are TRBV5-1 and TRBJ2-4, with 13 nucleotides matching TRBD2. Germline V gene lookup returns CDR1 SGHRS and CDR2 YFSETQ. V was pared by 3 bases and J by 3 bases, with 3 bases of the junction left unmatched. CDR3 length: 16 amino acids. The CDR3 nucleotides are TGCGCCAGCAGCTCCGGACTAGCGGGAGACAAAAACATTCAGTACTTC. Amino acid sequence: CASSSGLAGDKNIQYF.

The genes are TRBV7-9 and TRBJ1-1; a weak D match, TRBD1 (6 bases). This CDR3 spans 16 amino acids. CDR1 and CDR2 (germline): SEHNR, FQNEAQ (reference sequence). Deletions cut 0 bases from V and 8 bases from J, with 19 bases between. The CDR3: CASSLAVEWGTKEAFF. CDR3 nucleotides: TGTGCCAGCAGCTTAGCGGTGGAGTGGGGGACAAAAGAAGCTTTCTTT.

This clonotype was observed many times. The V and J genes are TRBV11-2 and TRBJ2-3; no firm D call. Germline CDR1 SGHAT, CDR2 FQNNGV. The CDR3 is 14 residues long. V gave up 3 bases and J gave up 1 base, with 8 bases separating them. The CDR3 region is CASSLWIGTDTQYF. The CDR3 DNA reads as TGTGCCAGCAGCTTGTGGATAGGCACAGATACGCAGTATTTT.

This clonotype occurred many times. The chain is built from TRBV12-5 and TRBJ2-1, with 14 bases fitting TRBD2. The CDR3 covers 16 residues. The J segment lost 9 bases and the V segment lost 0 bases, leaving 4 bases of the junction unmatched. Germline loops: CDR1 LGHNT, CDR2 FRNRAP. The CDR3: CASGLVTSGRAFEQFF. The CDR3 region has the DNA TGTGCTAGTGGTTTGGTGACTAGCGGGAGGGCCTTTGAGCAGTTCTTC.

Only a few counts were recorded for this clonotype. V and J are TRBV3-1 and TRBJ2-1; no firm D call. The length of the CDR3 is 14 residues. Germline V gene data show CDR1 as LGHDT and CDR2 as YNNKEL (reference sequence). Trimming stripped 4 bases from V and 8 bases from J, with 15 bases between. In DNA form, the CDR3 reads TGTGCCAGCAGCCGCGATCCCCCTAAAGATGAGCAGTTCTTC. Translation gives CASSRDPPKDEQFF.